One sample yielded the 9 T cell receptor beta chains listed below, sequenced in a study of T cell repertoires in cytomegalovirus infection. No antigens are known for them. In TCRdb, the reads were re-called with MiXCR into one record per CDR3 protein. The table records about 480,000 distinct CDR3 sequences, around 35% of them present only once. This specimen was cultured PBMCs, taken from culture after CMV antigen stimulation. These receptors all stem from a human donor in good health (CMV status not recorded). Some clones in this sample may be carry-over from other donors' samples.

The rearrangement links TRBV7-2 to TRBJ1-2; a possible D gene is TRBD1 (5 bases). V was trimmed by 6 bases and J by 4 bases, leaving 18 bases between them. CDR1 is SGHTA and CDR2 is FQGNSA in the germline V gene. The CDR3 runs to 15 residues. CDR3 in DNA: TGTGCCAGCAGGAAAAATACGGGGCTGTCCTATGGCTACACCTTC. Its protein is CASRKNTGLSYGYTF.

This clonotype was observed once. The chain couples TRBV7-9 to TRBJ2-1; 12 bases are shared with TRBD2. After removal of 3 bases from V and 10 bases from J, the junction contained 7 bases not matched to a gene. The CDR3 totals 15 residues. Germline CDR1 reads SEHNR; CDR2 reads FQNEAQ (reference sequence). The CDR3 spells CASSFRTSGAGEQFF. CDR3 bases: TGTGCCAGCAGCTTTAGGACTAGCGGGGCCGGGGAGCAGTTCTTC.

V and J are TRBV7-6 and TRBJ2-1; D gene ambiguous. This CDR3 spans 16 amino acids. CDR1 and CDR2 from the germline V gene are SGHVS and FNYEAQ. With 0 bases removed from V and 3 bases from J, the gap between germline ends came to 12 bases. CDR3 residues: CASSLAVGIDYNEQFF. CDR3 DNA sequence: TGTGCCAGCAGCTTAGCGGTAGGGATTGACTACAATGAGCAGTTCTTC.

This clonotype appeared many times. The chain joins TRBV7-2 to TRBJ1-1; D not resolved. Looked up from germline, CDR1 is SGHTA and CDR2 is FQGNSA. Trimming left V 3 bases short and J 2 bases short, with 10 bases between. The CDR3 totals 14 residues. The CDR3 DNA reads as TGTGCCAGCAGCTTCCTTAGTATAAACACTGAAGCTTTCTTT. It is translated as CASSFLSINTEAFF.

The J gene is TRBJ1-1, the V gene TRBV18, with no clear D. Germline V gene sequence: CDR1 KGHSH, CDR2 LQKENI. The ends were cut back, 2 bases at V and 1 base at J, with 5 bases in the middle. CDR3 length: 13 amino acids. The CDR3 spells CASSPMENTEAFF. The CDR3 nucleotides read TGTGCCAGCTCACCAATGGAGAACACTGAAGCTTTCTTT.

This clonotype was seen a few times. The chain uses TRBV29-1 and TRBJ1-2; 7 bases agree with TRBD1. The junction had 10 bases not matched to a gene; V was cut back by 6 bases and J by 3 bases. Germline V gene sequence: CDR1 SQVTM, CDR2 ANQGSEA. The length of the CDR3 is 14 residues. For the CDR3, the DNA is TGCAGCGTCGCCGGGATCCAGGGGGACTATGGCTACACCTTC. Residues: CSVAGIQGDYGYTF.

V is TRBV12-3 or TRBV12-4 and J is TRBJ1-1; 9 positions agree with TRBD1. V was clipped by 6 bases and J by 7 bases; unmatched bases: 6. The CDR3 length is 13 residues. For the CDR3, the DNA is TGTGCCAGCAGCCTCCGACAGGGGGATGAAGCTTTCTTT. It encodes CASSLRQGDEAFF.

This clonotype was seen only a few times. This chain links TRBV7-2 with TRBJ2-1, with a weak D call TRBD1 (6 bases). Germline CDR1 is SGHTA and CDR2 is FQGNSA. There are 14 residues in the CDR3. V was cut by 5 bases and J by 5 bases, with 13 bases left in between. The CDR3 loop reads CASSNLGGNNEQFF. For the CDR3, the DNA is TGTGCCAGCAGCAATCTAGGGGGAAACAATGAGCAGTTCTTC.

The rearrangement uses TRBV28 and TRBJ1-5; D gene uncertain. CDR3 length equals 11 residues. V lost 6 bases to trimming and J lost 7 bases, with 7 bases between them. Germline loops: CDR1 MDHEN, CDR2 SYDVKM. The CDR3 protein is CASSFKQPQHF. The DNA of the CDR3 is TGTGCCAGCAGCTTTAAACAGCCCCAGCATTTT.